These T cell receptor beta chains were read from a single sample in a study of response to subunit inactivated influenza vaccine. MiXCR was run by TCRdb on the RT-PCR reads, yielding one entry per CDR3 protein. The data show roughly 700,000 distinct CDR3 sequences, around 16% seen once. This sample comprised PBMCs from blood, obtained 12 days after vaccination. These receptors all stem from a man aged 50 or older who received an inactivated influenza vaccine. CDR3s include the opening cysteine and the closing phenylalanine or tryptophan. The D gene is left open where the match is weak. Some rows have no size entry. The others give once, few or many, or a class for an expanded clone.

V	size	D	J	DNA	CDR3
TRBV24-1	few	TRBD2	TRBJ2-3	TGTGCCACCAGTGATGAGGGACTAGCGGGAATCACAGATACGCAGTATTTT	CATSDEGLAGITDTQYF
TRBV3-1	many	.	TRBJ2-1	TGTGCCAGCAGCCCACCGGGCCACTTAGGACTTAACAATGAGCAGTTCTTC	CASSPPGHLGLNNEQFF
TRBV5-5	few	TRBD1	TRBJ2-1	TGTGCCAGCACCATCCAGGGACAGGGTTTTTACAATGAGCAGTTCTTC	CASTIQGQGFYNEQFF
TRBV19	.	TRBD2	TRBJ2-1	TGTGCCAGTAGTCCAGGGACTAGCGGGACGGAGCAGTTCTTC	CASSPGTSGTEQFF
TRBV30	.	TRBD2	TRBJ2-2	TGTGCCTGGAGTGACGGGACTAGCGGGAGGACCGGGGAGCTGTTTTTT	CAWSDGTSGRTGELFF
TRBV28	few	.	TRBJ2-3	TGTGCCAGCAGGTGGGGGACGGGAGTCAGTGAAGATACGCAGTATTTT	CASRWGTGVSEDTQYF
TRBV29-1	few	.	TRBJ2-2	TGCAGCGACCGGTGTGGGCGGCTGTTTTTT	CSDRCGRLFF
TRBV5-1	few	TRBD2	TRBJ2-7	TGCGCCAGCAGCTTCGAGCGGGGGGGCAGGTACGAGCAGTACTTC	CASSFERGGRYEQYF
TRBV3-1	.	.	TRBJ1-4	TGTGCCAGCAGCCAAATTGGAGCTAATGAAAAACTGTTTTTT	CASSQIGANEKLFF
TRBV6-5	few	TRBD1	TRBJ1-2	TGTGCCAGCAGTTACTCTTTCAGGGGGCGTGGGGGTGGCTACACCTTC	CASSYSFRGRGGGYTF
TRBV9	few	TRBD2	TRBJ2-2	TGTGCCAGCAGCGTAGATTATAGCGGGACAACCGGGGAGCTGTTTTTT	CASSVDYSGTTGELFF
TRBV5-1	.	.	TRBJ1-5	TGCGCCAGCAGCCCCTGGGGCTCTTTCAATCAGCCCCAGCATTTT	CASSPWGSFNQPQHF
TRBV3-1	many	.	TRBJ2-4	TGTGCCAGCAGCATTGGTAGATCGAACATTCAGTACTTC	CASSIGRSNIQYF
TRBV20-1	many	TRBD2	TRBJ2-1	TGCAGTGCAACAAAGAGGACTAGCGGGAGATCTGAGCAGTTCTTC	CSATKRTSGRSEQFF
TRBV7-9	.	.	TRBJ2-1	TGTGCCAGCAGCCCAGGAATTGTCGAGAACAATGAGCAGTTCTTC	CASSPGIVENNEQFF
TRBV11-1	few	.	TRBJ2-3	TGTGCCAGCAGCCCGCATCCGGGTCAGGACCGGAGCACAGATACGCAGTATTTT	CASSPHPGQDRSTDTQYF
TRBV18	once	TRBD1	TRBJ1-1	TGTGCCAGCTCAGAGGGACAGAGGAACACTGAAGCTTTCTTT	CASSEGQRNTEAFF
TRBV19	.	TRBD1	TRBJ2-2	TGTGCCAGTAGCTCACAGGGGGCGACTAGCACCGGGGAGCTGTTTTTT	CASSSQGATSTGELFF
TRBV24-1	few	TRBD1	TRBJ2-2	TGTGCCACCAGCCGACAGGGGGTAGCCGGGGAGCTGTTTTTT	CATSRQGVAGELFF
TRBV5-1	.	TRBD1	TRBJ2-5	TGCGCCAGCAGCCAGGGACAGGGAGGATTGACGAGGCCCCAAGAGACCCAGTACTTC	CASSQGQGGLTRPQETQYF
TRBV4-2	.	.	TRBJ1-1	TGTGCCAGCAGCCAAGACTATTACACTGAAGCTTTCTTT	CASSQDYYTEAFF
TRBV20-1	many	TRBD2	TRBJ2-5	TGCAGTGCTAGGGTGACTAGCGGGGTAGAGACCCAGTACTTC	CSARVTSGVETQYF
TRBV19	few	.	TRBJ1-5	TGTGCCAGTAGTATAAGGGTCCCGGCGACCTATCAGCCCCAGCATTTT	CASSIRVPATYQPQHF
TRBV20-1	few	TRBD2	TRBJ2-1	TGCAGTGCGAATCCGGGACTAGCGGGATGGGTCGGGAATGAGCAGTTCTTC	CSANPGLAGWVGNEQFF
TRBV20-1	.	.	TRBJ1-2	TGCAGTGCTATCGACAGCCAAAGGGACTATGGCTACACCTTC	CSAIDSQRDYGYTF
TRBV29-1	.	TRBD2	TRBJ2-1	TGCAGCGTTGAAAGACTAGCGGGGGGGGAATACAATGAGCAGTTCTTC	CSVERLAGGEYNEQFF
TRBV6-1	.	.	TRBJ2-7	TGTGCCAGCAGACTGCAAAGCTCCTACGAGCAGTACTTC	CASRLQSSYEQYF
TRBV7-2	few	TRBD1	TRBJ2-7	TGTGCCAGCAGCTTATCCGGCAGGGGGCCCTACGAGCAGTACTTC	CASSLSGRGPYEQYF
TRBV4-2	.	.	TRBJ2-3	TGTGCCAGCAGCCAGAAAGACCTGACGGCCACAGATACGCAGTATTTT	CASSQKDLTATDTQYF
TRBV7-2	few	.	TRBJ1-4	TGTGCCAGCAGCTTAAGAAGGCCGAACGAAAAACTGTTTTTT	CASSLRRPNEKLFF
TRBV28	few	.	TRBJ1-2	TGTGCCAGCAGCCGTATGAACAGGGTCAGGGGCTACACCTTC	CASSRMNRVRGYTF
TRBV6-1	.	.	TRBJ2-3	TGTGCCAGCAGCCAGGGACGCCTGAGCACAGATACGCAGTATTTT	CASSQGRLSTDTQYF
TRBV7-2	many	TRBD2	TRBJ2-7	TGTGCCAGCAGCGCGACTAGCGGGAGATCCTACGAGCAGTACTTC	CASSATSGRSYEQYF
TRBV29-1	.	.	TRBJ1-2	TGCAGCGTTGCGCAGGGCTATGGCTACACCTTC	CSVAQGYGYTF
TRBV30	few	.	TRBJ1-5	TGTGCCTGGAGTCGACAGTATGTCAACAATCAGCCCCAGCATTTT	CAWSRQYVNNQPQHF
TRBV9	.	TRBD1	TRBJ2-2	TGTGCCAGCAGCGTAACCGGGACAGGGGGTACCGGGGAGCTGTTTTTT	CASSVTGTGGTGELFF
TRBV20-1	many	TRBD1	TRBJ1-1	TGCAGTGCTAGACGGACAGGGGGAGGATCTGAAGCTTTCTTT	CSARRTGGGSEAFF
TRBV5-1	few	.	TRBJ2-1	TGCGCCAGCAGCCCCGGGGAAGTTGACAATGAGCAGTTCTTC	CASSPGEVDNEQFF
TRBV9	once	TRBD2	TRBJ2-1	TGTGCCAGCAGCGACAGCGGGGGAGGCAATGAGCAGTTCTTC	CASSDSGGGNEQFF
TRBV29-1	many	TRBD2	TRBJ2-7	TGCAGCGTTTATGGAGGGTTAGCGGGAGGTACCTACGAGCAGTACTTC	CSVYGGLAGGTYEQYF
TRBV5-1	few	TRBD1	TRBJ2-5	TGCGCCAGCAGCTTTGGGACAGGGTTCCTGACCCAGTACTTC	CASSFGTGFLTQYF
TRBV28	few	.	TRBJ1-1	TGTGCCAGCAGCTTGCTTACCCGGGACACTGAAGCTTTCTTT	CASSLLTRDTEAFF
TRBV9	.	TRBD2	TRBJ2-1	TGTGCCAGCAGCGCCCCAGCGGGAGCCACCTACAATGAGCAGTTCTTC	CASSAPAGATYNEQFF
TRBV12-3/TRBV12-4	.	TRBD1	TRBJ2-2	TGTGCCAGCAGCCTACAGGGGGCGGCTGTTAGCGGGGAGCTGTTTTTT	CASSLQGAAVSGELFF
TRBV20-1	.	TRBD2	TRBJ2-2	TGCAGTGCTAAGTGGGAGGGTGGCACCGGGGAGCTGTTTTTT	CSAKWEGGTGELFF
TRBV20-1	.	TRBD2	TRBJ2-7	TGCAGTGCTAGAGATGATAGGCGGGAGTCGGACGAGCAGTACTTC	CSARDDRRESDEQYF
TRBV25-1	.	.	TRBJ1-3	TGTGCCAGCAGTGAATTTGGGCAGGGAGGAAACACCATATATTTT	CASSEFGQGGNTIYF
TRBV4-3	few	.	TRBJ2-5	TGCGCCAGCAGCCAAGTTTTGGTTGAGGCTGAAGAGACCCAGTACTTC	CASSQVLVEAEETQYF
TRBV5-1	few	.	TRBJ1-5	TGCGCCAGCAGCTTGGACGGGATGGCCCAGCATTTT	CASSLDGMAQHF
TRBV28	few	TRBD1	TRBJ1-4	TGTGCCAGCAGTTTAGCGGCAGGGGGCGAAAAACTGTTTTTT	CASSLAAGGEKLFF
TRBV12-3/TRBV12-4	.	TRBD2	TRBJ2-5	TGTGCTTTTCACCTCCGGCTAGCGGCTACGAGGGGTGAGACCCAGTACTTC	CAFHLRLAATRGETQYF
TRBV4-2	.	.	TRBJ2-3	TGTGCCAGCAGCCCGGCGGCGGGAAACTGGGCAGATACGCAGTATTTT	CASSPAAGNWADTQYF
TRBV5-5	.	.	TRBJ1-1	TGTGCCAGCAGCTTGGTTTTTGACACTGAAGCTTTCTTT	CASSLVFDTEAFF
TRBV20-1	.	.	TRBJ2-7	TGCAGTGCTGCCAGGGTCTACGAGCAGTACTTC	CSAARVYEQYF
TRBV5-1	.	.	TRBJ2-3	TGCGCCAGCAGCCCCTACGCCAGGGGAGGCACAGATACGCAGTATTTT	CASSPYARGGTDTQYF
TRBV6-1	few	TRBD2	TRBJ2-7	TGTGCCAGCAGCAACGGGGGGGAAAGCTCCTACGAGCAGTACTTC	CASSNGGESSYEQYF
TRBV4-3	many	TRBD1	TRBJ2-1	TGCGCCAGCAGCCCCGGGACAGGGGGAGTCGAGAAGCAGTTCTTC	CASSPGTGGVEKQFF